A selection of T cell receptor beta chains follows, all from one sample in a study of neurological immune-mediated disorders. TCRdb ran MiXCR on the 5' RACE reads and lists one entry per CDR3 protein. The profile shows approximately 82,000 distinct CDR3 sequences, approximately 14% of them singletons. The sequenced material came from PBMCs. The source of these receptors is a woman aged 45-59 years in good health. The CDR3 runs from the conserved cysteine through the conserved F or W. D genes are given only for firm matches. Some rows mark clone size as missing; the rest say once, few, many or name a class of expanded clone.

j_gene: TRBJ1-1
v_gene: TRBV5-1
d_gene: NA
abundance: many
CDR3nt: TGCGCCAGCAGCTTGATACCGGGCGAGTGGACTGAAGCTTTCTTT
CDR3aa: CASSLIPGEWTEAFF

j_gene: TRBJ1-6
v_gene: TRBV3-1
d_gene: NA
abundance: NA
CDR3nt: TGTGCCAGCGGGACATGGCAGGATAATTCACCCCTCCACTTT
CDR3aa: CASGTWQDNSPLHF

j_gene: TRBJ1-4
v_gene: TRBV20-1
d_gene: NA
abundance: many
CDR3nt: TGCAGTGCTAGAGAGGCCCCGGCCCTCCCCGAAAAACTGTTTTTT
CDR3aa: CSAREAPALPEKLFF

j_gene: TRBJ2-1
v_gene: TRBV2
d_gene: TRBD1
abundance: once
CDR3nt: TGTGCCAGCAGGGGCAGGGGGGAGCAGTTCTTC
CDR3aa: CASRGRGEQFF

j_gene: TRBJ2-5
v_gene: TRBV5-1
d_gene: NA
abundance: many
CDR3nt: TGCGCCAGCAGCAAGGTGACAGGCCCACAAGAGACCCAGTACTTC
CDR3aa: CASSKVTGPQETQYF

j_gene: TRBJ2-2
v_gene: TRBV6-2/TRBV6-3
d_gene: TRBD1
abundance: NA
CDR3nt: TGTGCCAGCAGATCACAGGGGGCGGGTTCCGGGGAGCTGTTTTTT
CDR3aa: CASRSQGAGSGELFF

j_gene: TRBJ2-2
v_gene: TRBV5-1
d_gene: NA
abundance: NA
CDR3nt: TGCGCCAGCAGCTTCGTTGGTGGAACCGGGCAGCTGGTTTTT
CDR3aa: CASSFVGGTGQLVF

j_gene: TRBJ2-1
v_gene: TRBV7-3
d_gene: TRBD2
abundance: few
CDR3nt: TGTGCCACCAGGACTAGCGGGAATAACAATGAGCAGTTCTTC
CDR3aa: CATRTSGNNNEQFF

j_gene: TRBJ1-5
v_gene: TRBV5-6
d_gene: NA
abundance: many
CDR3nt: TGTGCCAGCAGCCTGGATTCGACAGAGCCCCAGCATTTT
CDR3aa: CASSLDSTEPQHF

j_gene: TRBJ2-5
v_gene: TRBV7-2
d_gene: NA
abundance: many
CDR3nt: TGTGCCAGCAGCTTTATGCCCCATAGCGCAGAGACCCAGTACTTC
CDR3aa: CASSFMPHSAETQYF

j_gene: TRBJ2-2
v_gene: TRBV2
d_gene: TRBD2
abundance: many
CDR3nt: TGTGCCAGCATGACTAGCAGGACCGGGGAGCTGTTTTTT
CDR3aa: CASMTSRTGELFF

j_gene: TRBJ2-7
v_gene: TRBV29-1
d_gene: TRBD2
abundance: NA
CDR3nt: TGCAGCGTTGAAACTAGCGGGGACACCTACGAGCAGTACTTC
CDR3aa: CSVETSGDTYEQYF

j_gene: TRBJ1-2
v_gene: TRBV5-1
d_gene: NA
abundance: NA
CDR3nt: TGCGCCAGCAGAGAGACAGACTATGGCTACACCTTC
CDR3aa: CASRETDYGYTF

j_gene: TRBJ2-5
v_gene: TRBV12-3/TRBV12-4
d_gene: NA
abundance: NA
CDR3nt: TGTGCCAGCAGTTTGTCCTCGCAAGAGACCCAGTACTTC
CDR3aa: CASSLSSQETQYF

j_gene: TRBJ2-1
v_gene: TRBV5-1
d_gene: TRBD2
abundance: many
CDR3nt: TGCGCCAGCAGCCCTGGACTAGTGTCCTACAATGAGCAGTTCTTC
CDR3aa: CASSPGLVSYNEQFF

j_gene: TRBJ2-5
v_gene: TRBV20-1
d_gene: TRBD2
abundance: NA
CDR3nt: TGCAGTGCTCAACACGGGGGGGCCAGGGAGACCCAGTACTTC
CDR3aa: CSAQHGGARETQYF

j_gene: TRBJ2-6
v_gene: TRBV5-1
d_gene: TRBD2
abundance: many
CDR3nt: TGCGCCAGCAGAACGGCGGGAGGCCCGGCCTCCTCCCGCGGGGCCAACGTCCTGACTTTC
CDR3aa: CASRTAGGPASSRGANVLTF

j_gene: TRBJ2-5
v_gene: TRBV5-1
d_gene: NA
abundance: NA
CDR3nt: TGCGCCGGCAGCTTGGCCGGGTCCCAAGAGACCCAGTACTTC
CDR3aa: CAGSLAGSQETQYF

j_gene: TRBJ1-1
v_gene: TRBV14
d_gene: NA
abundance: many
CDR3nt: TGTGCCAGCAGCCCCCTCACGCGGGGGAAGAACACTGAAGCTTTCTTT
CDR3aa: CASSPLTRGKNTEAFF

j_gene: TRBJ2-7
v_gene: TRBV12-3/TRBV12-4
d_gene: TRBD2
abundance: many
CDR3nt: TGTGCCAGCAGTCCGACTAGCCTGGAGTACGAGCAGTACTTC
CDR3aa: CASSPTSLEYEQYF

j_gene: TRBJ1-6
v_gene: TRBV20-1
d_gene: NA
abundance: many
CDR3nt: TGCAGTGCTAGAGAAAGGACACGCGGAGGGGGTTCACCCCTCCACTTT
CDR3aa: CSARERTRGGGSPLHF

j_gene: TRBJ2-2
v_gene: TRBV5-5
d_gene: NA
abundance: many
CDR3nt: TGTGCCAGCAGCTTCCGGACAGTGAACACCGGGGAGCTGTTTTTT
CDR3aa: CASSFRTVNTGELFF

j_gene: TRBJ2-7
v_gene: TRBV5-1
d_gene: TRBD2
abundance: many
CDR3nt: TGCGCCAGCAGCTTGGAGGCTAGCGGGAGGGCCTACGAGCAGTACTTC
CDR3aa: CASSLEASGRAYEQYF

j_gene: TRBJ2-1
v_gene: TRBV24-1
d_gene: TRBD2
abundance: many
CDR3nt: TGTGCCACCAGTGGGGCAAGCGGGAGTAACAATGAGCAGTTCTTC
CDR3aa: CATSGASGSNNEQFF

j_gene: TRBJ1-5
v_gene: TRBV20-1
d_gene: TRBD1
abundance: many
CDR3nt: TGCAGTGCAACCGGGACAGGGGGCAATCAGCCCCAGCATTTT
CDR3aa: CSATGTGGNQPQHF

j_gene: TRBJ1-5
v_gene: TRBV9
d_gene: NA
abundance: many
CDR3nt: TGTGCCAGCAGCGTAGGGCATCAGCCCCAGCATTTT
CDR3aa: CASSVGHQPQHF

j_gene: TRBJ1-2
v_gene: TRBV20-1
d_gene: NA
abundance: NA
CDR3nt: TGCAGTGCTAGTAACGGGGAAGCTAACTATGGCTACACCTTC
CDR3aa: CSASNGEANYGYTF

j_gene: TRBJ1-2
v_gene: TRBV28
d_gene: TRBD1
abundance: many
CDR3nt: TGTGCCAGCAGTTTCCGGCGGACAGGACGAGGTGGCTACACCTTC
CDR3aa: CASSFRRTGRGGYTF

j_gene: TRBJ2-5
v_gene: TRBV28
d_gene: NA
abundance: NA
CDR3nt: TGTGCCAGCAGTTTGAGGGTCGCGGCGGGCGTGGAGACCCAGTACTTC
CDR3aa: CASSLRVAAGVETQYF

j_gene: TRBJ2-2
v_gene: TRBV4-1
d_gene: NA
abundance: NA
CDR3nt: TGCGCCAGCAGCAGGGCCGGTGGTTTGAACACCGGGGAGCTGGTTTTT
CDR3aa: CASSRAGGLNTGELVF

j_gene: TRBJ1-4
v_gene: TRBV20-1
d_gene: NA
abundance: many
CDR3nt: TGCAGCCCTTGGGTTCCTGATGAAAAACTGTTTTTT
CDR3aa: CSPWVPDEKLFF

j_gene: TRBJ2-7
v_gene: TRBV7-2
d_gene: TRBD2
abundance: many
CDR3nt: TGTGCCAGCAGCCTCGCCGGACTAGCGGAGTACGAGCAGTACTTC
CDR3aa: CASSLAGLAEYEQYF